The source of this T cell receptor beta chain is a study of blood T cell repertoires in COVID-19. In the study overall: Donors in the United States, Italy and Spain gave samples during acute or convalescent COVID-19. PBMCs, B-cell-depleted T cells, or T cells were the source of the cDNA or gDNA that made up the material.

The germline V gene encodes CDR1 LGHNA and CDR2 YNFKEQ. The CDR3 totals 18 residues. Trimming took 1 base from V and 0 from J; bases not matched to a gene: 3. Per the study methods: The authors estimated nucleated cell counts from reference gene primer amplification. TCRdb keeps only in-frame clones here, not all; method: immunoSEQ multiplex PCR. V, J and clone size derive from that table, while D and trimming were established from the DNA sequence. The sample has about 24,000 clones, roughly nine tenths seen once. The sample was peripheral blood. This chain connects TRBV4-2 to TRBJ2-2; 12 bases line up with TRBD2. The sequence derives from a man between 65 and 85 years old with acute or convalescent COVID-19. This chain's CDR3 is CASSQGLAGAANTGELFF. The CDR3 bases are TGTGCCAGCAGCCAAGGACTAGCGGGGGCCGCGAACACCGGGGAGCTGTTTTTT.